This T cell receptor (beta chain) stems from a study of T-cell reconstitution after alpha-beta-depleted transplantation in children. The study, taken as a whole, reports: Alpha-beta T cells present about two months after transplant were reported to originate from several hundred expanded graft clones. T-cell counts and diversity at one year post-transplant came mainly from newly produced T cells. Some patients' high day-60 TCRbeta diversity was attributed to recipient cells surviving conditioning.

This CDR3 is built from 15 residues. Germline CDR1 is SGHRS and CDR2 is YFSETQ. Trimming took off 3 bases at V and 7 bases at J, with 14 bases between the two ends. This clonotype has a handful of counts. Its specificity is unknown. For TCRbeta, the library was prepared with unique molecular identifiers. TCRdb re-called the PCR reads through MiXCR, storing one row per CDR3 protein. The table lists around 450,000 distinct CDR3 sequences, around 16% of them singletons. The receptor was isolated from a boy less than two years old who had a stem cell transplant for Wiskott-Aldrich syndrome, so the T cells may come from the graft donor. The input for sequencing was PBMCs, mostly from graft donor cells, taken 360 days after TCRalphabeta/CD19-depleted stem cell transplant. The chain carries TRBV5-1 and TRBJ1-6, with a tentative D call TRBD1 (6 bases). CDR3 sequence: CASSSQDSTNSPLHF. DNA of the CDR3: TGCGCCAGCAGCTCACAGGACAGTACGAATTCACCCCTCCACTTT.